These 13 T cell receptor beta chains originate from one sample sequenced in a study of T cells after yellow fever vaccination (dated 2019 in TCRdb). This specimen's treatment or condition label, per the study, means: live attenuated yellow fever vaccine strain. The method behind the library was 5' RACE. This sample was sequenced with an Illumina HiSeq 2500. TCRdb reworked the public reads: Q25 trimming with fastp, MiXCR clone assembly, productive beta chains retained. Each CDR3 protein appears once, grouped with its most common genes and DNA. A total of approximately 340,000 distinct CDR3 sequences appear in this sample, 8.7% of them only once. The ten largest clonotypes hold approximately 19% of the sample. The material sequenced was PBMCs, taken on the day of the first yellow fever vaccination. The receptors derive from a young man who received the YFV17D yellow fever vaccine.

This CDR3 is CASSLTPFAGEETQYF. The CDR3 region has the DNA TGTGCCAGCAGCTTAACGCCGTTTGCAGGGGAAGAGACCCAGTACTTC. The chain couples TRBV7-3 to TRBJ2-5; TRBD1 might be the D (6 bases). The CDR3 has 16 amino acids. Trimming left V 0 bases short and J 3 bases short, with 14 bases between. Germline assignment: CDR1 SGHTA and CDR2 FQGTGA.

The chain combines TRBV3-1 with TRBJ2-7; 7 bases map to TRBD2. Looked up from germline, CDR1 is LGHDT and CDR2 is YNNKEL (reference sequence). V lost 10 bases to trimming and J lost 4 bases; unmatched junction nucleotides: 13. CDR3 length: 14 amino acids. The CDR3 is CATQLRLARYEQYV. For the CDR3, the DNA is TGTGCCACACAACTACGACTAGCCCGGTACGAGCAGTACGTC.

This clonotype was seen at least ten times. This rearrangement joins TRBV25-1 to TRBJ2-5, with D perhaps matching TRBD2 (5 bases). Per the germline V gene, CDR1 is MGHDK and CDR2 is SYGVNS. Trimming shortened V by 4 bases and J by 2 bases, and 11 bases separated the two germline ends. This CDR3 is built from 14 residues. The CDR3 region has the DNA TGTGCCAGCAGTGCGGGCGGGCCTCAAGAGACCCAGTACTTC. It codes for CASSAGGPQETQYF.

The V gene is TRBV6-5, the J gene TRBJ1-2, with D tentatively TRBD1 (5 bases). The germline V gene encodes CDR1 MNHEY and CDR2 SVGAGI. This CDR3 region has 16 residues. Trimming pared 2 bases from V and 5 bases from J, leaving 18 bases between. As DNA, the CDR3 is TGTGCCAGCAGTTACGAGGGAGGAGGGGTGGAGTATGGCTACACCTTC. Protein product: CASSYEGGGVEYGYTF.

This chain joins TRBV7-9 and TRBJ1-2; the match to TRBD1 covers 8 bases. The CDR3 has 15 residues. The germline V gene encodes CDR1 SEHNR and CDR2 FQNEAQ (reference sequence). The V segment lost 2 bases and the J segment 2 bases; nucleotides outside the gene matches: 4. The DNA for the CDR3 is TGTGCCAGCAGCTTACCGGGACAGGAGAACTATGGCTACACCTTC. Translated, it gives CASSLPGQENYGYTF.

Only a few counts were recorded for this clonotype. V and J are TRBV9 and TRBJ2-7; 10 bases fit TRBD1. V shed 4 bases, J shed 2 bases, and the junction held 12 bases outside the gene matches. The V gene's germline CDR1 is SGDLS and CDR2 YYNGEE. The CDR3 has 17 residues. The CDR3 sequence is CASSPKAWDRGTYEQYF. Here the CDR3 DNA reads TGTGCCAGCAGCCCGAAGGCGTGGGACAGGGGTACCTACGAGCAGTACTTC.

The chain joins TRBV6-6 to TRBJ2-3, with no clear D. Trimming pared 8 bases from V and 6 bases from J, leaving 9 bases between. Germline values: CDR1 MNHNY, CDR2 SVGAGI (reference sequence). The CDR3 has 11 amino acids. CDR3 DNA: TGTGCCAGCGCCATGGGGGATACGCAGTATTTT. Translating it yields CASAMGDTQYF.

The chain couples TRBV20-1 to TRBJ1-1; D is unclear. The germline V and J ends were trimmed by 5 bases and 0 bases, with 10 bases remaining between them. Germline V gene data show CDR1 as DFQATT and CDR2 as SNEGSKA (reference sequence). CDR3 length equals 13 residues. As DNA, the CDR3 is TGCAGTGCTCCTACTACACTGAACACTGAAGCTTTCTTT. It is translated as CSAPTTLNTEAFF.

V and J are TRBV12-5 and TRBJ1-2, with unresolved D. Germline CDR1 reads LGHNT; CDR2 reads FRNRAP. The CDR3 loop spans 11 amino acids. Trimming took off 9 bases at V and 7 bases at J, with 12 bases between the two ends. DNA for the CDR3: TGTGCTAGCTCTTCGGGCTTTGGCTACACCTTC. Translating gives CASSSGFGYTF.

In its sample, this clonotype was seen many times. The chain joins TRBV19 to TRBJ2-4; D is ambiguous. Trimming removed 6 bases at V and 0 bases at J, with 12 bases between. The CDR3 sequence is 15 residues long. In germline, CDR1 is LNHDA, CDR2 SQIVND (reference sequence). CDR3 region: CASSAGSLAKNIQYF. The CDR3 DNA follows: TGTGCCAGTAGCGCCGGTAGCCTAGCCAAAAACATTCAGTACTTC. Combining the CDR3 with reference TRBV19 and TRBJ2-4 gives the whole variable domain DGGITQSPKYLFRKEGQNVTLSCEQNLNHDAMYWYRQDPGQGLRLIYYSQIVNDFQKGDIAEGYSVSREKKESFPLTVTSAQKNPTAFYLCASSAGSLAKNIQYFGAGTRLSVL.

A note on this clonotype: This may come from a read error, since a much larger clone is one base off. V and J are TRBV7-2 and TRBJ2-5; 9 bases are shared with TRBD1. Germline V gives CDR1 SGHTA, CDR2 FQGNSA. CDR3 size: 15 residues. In DNA form, the CDR3 reads TGTGCCAGCAGCTGGAGGACAGGGGAAGGGGAGAACCAGTACTTC. It specifies CASSWRTGEGENQYF.

The J gene is TRBJ2-7, the V gene TRBV6-2 or TRBV6-3; D ambiguous. Germline V gene sequence: CDR1 MNHEY, CDR2 SVGEGT. The ends were cut back, 7 bases at V and 2 bases at J, with 12 bases in the middle. The CDR3 loop spans 13 amino acids. As DNA, the CDR3 is TGTGCCAGCACCTTCTCGGTAACCTACGAGCAGTACTTC. Translating gives CASTFSVTYEQYF.

V is TRBV28 and J is TRBJ1-1; D might be TRBD1 (5 bases). Germline loops: CDR1 MDHEN, CDR2 SYDVKM. The CDR3 is made up of 15 amino acids. Trimming took off 5 bases at V and 5 bases at J, with 18 bases between the two ends. The CDR3 protein is CASSHTGRIQTEAFF. As DNA, the CDR3 is TGTGCCAGCAGTCATACGGGACGCATTCAGACTGAAGCTTTCTTT.